The 2 T cell receptor beta chains below come from one sample, sequenced in a study of blood T cell repertoires in COVID-19. This table comes from immunoSEQ multiplex PCR, and its TCRdb copy is limited to in-frame clones, with some not included. Of roughly 61,000 clones listed, under 80% were seen once; the top ten hold over 50%. The specimen was PBMCs or T cells enriched from blood (not recorded which). The receptors stem from a woman aged 60 to 75 who had been exposed to COVID-19.

This clone was picked up one time. This chain joins TRBV19 and TRBJ2-3; weak D call: TRBD2 (5 bases). Germline assignment: CDR1 LNHDA and CDR2 SQIVND (reference sequence). Trimming removed 3 bases from V and 0 bases from J, with 13 bases in between. This CDR3 has 16 residues. CDR3 protein: CASSIIFSGSTDTQYF. CDR3 DNA sequence: TGTGCCAGTAGTATCATCTTTTCGGGAAGCACAGATACGCAGTATTTT.

This clone was seen a handful of times. The chain employs TRBV14 and TRBJ2-3, with 8 bases identical to TRBD2. Germline CDR1 SGHDN, CDR2 FVKESK. With 4 bases clipped from V and 6 bases from J, the junction kept 9 bases outside the gene matches. The CDR3 has 15 residues. Here the CDR3 reads CASSRGLGLLDTQYF. The CDR3 DNA follows: TGTGCCAGCAGCCGGGGACTAGGGTTGTTGGATACGCAGTATTTT.